One and the same sample provided the 20 T cell receptor beta chains below, sequenced in a study of blood T cell repertoires in COVID-19. TCRdb's copy holds only in-frame clones and misses some; the assay was immunoSEQ multiplex PCR. This table has tens of thousands of clones, around 86% appearing once. The sample taken for sequencing was peripheral blood. The receptors here all came from a man aged 55 to 70 with active or convalescent COVID-19.

Here the CDR3 DNA reads TGTGCCAGCAGCCGCTTGACAGGGTCAGAGACCCAGTACTTC. The encoded protein is CASSRLTGSETQYF. V is TRBV7-9 and J is TRBJ2-5; 7 nucleotides agree with TRBD1. The CDR3 spans 14 residues. CDR1 and CDR2 from the germline V gene are SEHNR and FQNEAQ (reference sequence). The J segment lost 4 bases and the V segment lost 5 bases, leaving 7 bases of the junction unmatched. The full variable domain, completed using reference TRBV7-9 and TRBJ2-5, is DTGVSQNPRHKITKRGQNVTFRCDPISEHNRLYWYRQTLGQGPEFLTYFQNEAQLEKSRLLSDRFSAERPKGSFSTLEIQRTEQGDSAMYLCASSRLTGSETQYFGPGTRLLVL.

The gene calls are TRBV5-4 and TRBJ1-1; 11 bases align to TRBD1. Per the germline V gene, CDR1 is SGHNT and CDR2 is YYREEE (reference sequence). Trimming removed 1 base from V and 1 base from J; junction bases left unmatched: 3. The CDR3 consists of 16 residues. The CDR3 here is CASSLNGQGANTEAFF. In nucleotides, the CDR3 is TGTGCCAGCAGCTTGAACGGACAGGGGGCGAACACTGAAGCTTTCTTT.

The CDR3 loop reads CASSTTRNNSPLHF. The CDR3 region has the DNA TGTGCCAGTAGTACGACAAGGAATAATTCACCCCTCCACTTT. The chain joins TRBV19 to TRBJ1-6; the D is unclear. Trimming pared 4 bases from V and 5 bases from J, leaving 9 bases between. There are 14 residues in the CDR3. Germline V lookup: CDR1 LNHDA, CDR2 SQIVND (reference sequence).

This clone was found once. The V gene is TRBV7-3, the J gene TRBJ1-1, with D maybe TRBD1 (5 bases). CDR3 length: 16 residues. V shed 5 bases and J shed 0 bases, with 16 bases lying between them. CDR1 and CDR2 (germline): SGHTA, FQGTGA. CDR3 residues: CASSPSERGMNTEAFF. The CDR3 DNA sequence: TGTGCCAGCAGCCCCTCCGAAAGGGGAATGAACACTGAAGCTTTCTTT.

The chain's CDR3 is CATSDFVGGTYEQYF. CDR3 coding DNA: TGTGCCACCAGTGATTTTGTCGGGGGGACCTACGAGCAGTACTTC. The gene calls are TRBV24-1 and TRBJ2-7; 7 bases align to TRBD2. CDR1 and CDR2 (germline): KGHDR, SFDVKD. V dropped 1 base and J dropped 2; count of bases not matched to a gene: 4. This CDR3 has 15 amino acids.

This chain connects TRBV18 to TRBJ1-1, with a weak D call TRBD1 (5 bases). Trimming stripped 5 bases from V and 0 bases from J, with 10 bases between. The CDR3 consists of 14 residues. Germline V gives CDR1 KGHSH, CDR2 LQKENI. Here the CDR3 DNA reads TGTGCCAGCTCAACCACAGGAATGAACACTGAAGCTTTCTTT. Residues: CASSTTGMNTEAFF.

This chain connects TRBV19 to TRBJ2-1; weak D call: TRBD1 (5 bases). Germline lookup yields CDR1 LNHDA and CDR2 SQIVND (reference sequence). The V gene lost 7 bases and the J gene lost 3 bases, with 19 bases spanning the gap. CDR3 size: 16 residues. The CDR3, as DNA: TGTGCCAGTACCCCTGGGGCGGCAAGACTCTACAATGAGCAGTTCTTC. It encodes CASTPGAARLYNEQFF. The variable domain in full, completed from reference TRBV19 and TRBJ2-1, reads DGGITQSPKYLFRKEGQNVTLSCEQNLNHDAMYWYRQDPGQGLRLIYYSQIVNDFQKGDIAEGYSVSREKKESFPLTVTSAQKNPTAFYLCASTPGAARLYNEQFFGPGTRLTVL.

This clone was detected only a few times. The chain is built from TRBV30 and TRBJ1-1; D unresolved. This CDR3 has 12 amino acids. Germline CDR1 GTSNPN, CDR2 SVGIG (reference sequence). V shed 4 bases and J shed 5 bases, with 11 bases lying between them. For the CDR3, the DNA is TGTGCCTGGATAACGGGGTATACTGAAGCTTTCTTT. Translated: CAWITGYTEAFF.

The J gene is TRBJ2-6, the V gene TRBV7-2, with D possibly being TRBD2 (5 bases). V dropped 5 bases and J dropped 0 bases, with 5 bases sitting between them. CDR3 size: 14 residues. Germline CDR1 is SGHTA and CDR2 is FQGNSA. The DNA for the CDR3 is TGTGCCAGCAGCCGGGACTCTGGGGCCAACGTCCTGACTTTC. Amino acid sequence: CASSRDSGANVLTF.

J is TRBJ1-2 and V is TRBV11-1; 10 nucleotides align to TRBD1. This CDR3 has 16 residues. The V and J ends lost 5 bases and 2 bases, in that order; junction bases with no gene match: 8. CDR1 SGHAT and CDR2 FQDESV come from the germline V gene (reference sequence). The CDR3 DNA reads TGTGCCAGCAGCACTCCGACAGGGGGCGCGAACTATGGCTACACCTTC. Translating it yields CASSTPTGGANYGYTF. Full variable domain (outside the CDR3, taken from reference TRBV11-1 and TRBJ1-2): EAEVAQSPRYKITEKSQAVAFWCDPISGHATLYWYRQILGQGPELLVQFQDESVVDDSQLPKDRFSAERLKGVDSTLKIQPAELGDSAMYLCASSTPTGGANYGYTFGSGTRLTVV.

There are a few counts of this clone. The chain recombines TRBV30 with TRBJ1-1, with D hard to call. This CDR3 has 11 residues. Trimming removed 5 bases from V and 10 bases from J, with 14 bases in between. Germline V lookup: CDR1 GTSNPN, CDR2 SVGIG (reference sequence). CDR3 bases: TGTGCCTGGTCTCGACTAAGGCTAGCTTTCTTT. Translation gives CAWSRLRLAFF.

This clone was counted once. This chain links TRBV7-3 with TRBJ2-2; 7 positions match TRBD2. This CDR3 spans 16 amino acids. V shed 4 bases and J 2 bases; nucleotides not matched to a gene: 7. The V gene's germline CDR1 is SGHTA and CDR2 FQGTGA. The CDR3 here is CASSWLAVPNTGELFF. CDR3 nucleotides: TGTGCCAGCAGCTGGCTAGCGGTCCCCAACACCGGGGAGCTGTTTTTT.

V is TRBV28 and J is TRBJ1-5; TRBD1 is a possible D gene (5 bases). The ends were cut back, 8 bases at V and 0 bases at J, with 11 bases in the middle. Germline V gives CDR1 MDHEN, CDR2 SYDVKM. This CDR3 spans 14 amino acids. CDR3 bases: TGTGCCAGCGGTTCAGGGTATAGCAATCAGCCCCAGCATTTT. This gives the protein CASGSGYSNQPQHF.

The chain has TRBV18 and TRBJ1-1, with 8 bases matching TRBD1. Germline loops: CDR1 KGHSH, CDR2 LQKENI. The CDR3 runs 13 residues. Unmatched junction bases numbered 10, after V lost 8 bases and J lost 8 bases. The CDR3 DNA is TGTGCCAGCGCGGAGGGCAGGGGGCTCGAAGCTTTCTTT. Protein: CASAEGRGLEAFF.

This chain links TRBV29-1 with TRBJ1-3; TRBD1 matches at 7 bases. This CDR3 has 13 amino acids. The trim removed 4 bases at V and 4 bases at J, leaving 4 bases unmatched. CDR1 and CDR2 (germline): SQVTM, ANQGSEA. Here the CDR3 reads CSVAQGPGNTIYF. The CDR3 DNA follows: TGCAGCGTTGCACAGGGGCCAGGAAACACCATATATTTT.

V gene TRBV5-4 combines with J gene TRBJ1-2; the D gene is possibly TRBD1 (6 bases). V was clipped by 4 bases and J by 4 bases, with 14 bases between them. This CDR3 has 14 residues. The germline CDR1 and CDR2 sequences are SGHNT and YYREEE (reference sequence). CDR3 sequence: CASSPEVGGYGYTF. CDR3 bases: TGTGCCAGCAGCCCCGAGGTAGGGGGCTATGGCTACACCTTC. Full variable domain (missing parts from reference TRBV5-4 and TRBJ1-2): ETGVTQSPTHLIKTRGQQVTLRCSSQSGHNTVSWYQQALGQGPQFIFQYYREEENGRGNFPPRFSGLQFPNYSSELNVNALELDDSALYLCASSPEVGGYGYTFGSGTRLTVV.

The chain combines TRBV6-5 with TRBJ1-1; 7 bases map to TRBD1. The CDR3 length is 14 residues. V trimming: 5 bases; J trimming: 0 bases; junction bases outside the gene matches: 3. Germline V gene lookup returns CDR1 MNHEY and CDR2 SVGAGI. The CDR3 DNA reads TGTGCCAGCAGTAAGAGGGGGCTGAACACTGAAGCTTTCTTT. Encoded protein: CASSKRGLNTEAFF.

This rearrangement joins TRBV2 to TRBJ2-5; possibly TRBD1 for D (7 bases). V gave up 8 bases and J gave up 2 bases, with 12 bases separating them. This CDR3 comprises 13 residues. Germline-derived CDR1 and CDR2 are SNHLY and FYNNEI. The CDR3 DNA sequence: TGTGCCAGCGGGGGGACAGAACAAGAGACCCAGTACTTC. Translated, it gives CASGGTEQETQYF. The variable domain in full, completed from reference TRBV2 and TRBJ2-5, reads EPEVTQTPSHQVTQMGQEVILRCVPISNHLYFYWYRQILGQKVEFLVSFYNNEISEKSEIFDDQFSVERPDGSNFTLKIRSTKLEDSAMYFCASGGTEQETQYFGPGTRLLVL.

V usage is TRBV4-1 and J usage is TRBJ1-5; the match to TRBD1 covers 10 bases. The junction had 5 bases not matched to a gene; V was cut back by 5 bases and J by 7 bases. Germline V CDR1 and CDR2: MGHRA, YSYEKL. This CDR3 is built from 14 residues. CDR3 DNA: TGCGCCAGCAGCGACCGGGACAGGGGACAGCCCCAGCATTTT. Translating it yields CASSDRDRGQPQHF.

The gene calls are TRBV28 and TRBJ1-5; possibly TRBD1 for D (5 bases). Germline loops: CDR1 MDHEN, CDR2 SYDVKM. The length of the CDR3 is 16 residues. V lost 6 bases, J lost 2 bases, and 17 bases lay in between. CDR3 loop: CASSYLGGRGNQPQHF. CDR3 sequence (DNA): TGTGCCAGCAGCTACCTGGGGGGAAGGGGCAATCAGCCCCAGCATTTT. Looking up the rest from reference TRBV28 and TRBJ1-5 gives the full variable domain: DVKVTQSSRYLVKRTGEKVFLECVQDMDHENMFWYRQDPGLGLRLIYFSYDVKMKEKGDIPEGYSVSREKKERFSLILESASTNQTSMYLCASSYLGGRGNQPQHFGDGTRLSIL.